Presented here are 27 T cell receptor beta chains from one specimen sequenced in a study of cytomegalovirus exposure and HLA in healthy donors. The PCR ran on 60 Vbeta and 13 Jbeta primers. The protocol was immunoSEQ multiplex PCR, while the TCRdb copy is restricted to in-frame clones and leaves out a portion. The data show 90,000 to 140,000 clones, more than 65% seen once. The sample comprised PBMCs. The receptors here all came from a middle-aged man in good health and CMV-seropositive.

The gene calls are TRBV5-4 and TRBJ1-6; D perhaps matches TRBD1 (6 bases). Trimming took 4 bases from V and 6 from J, leaving 14 bases between them. This CDR3 has 15 amino acids. Germline V gene lookup returns CDR1 SGHNT and CDR2 YYREEE (reference sequence). In nucleotides, the CDR3 is TGTGCCAGCAGCACCGAAACAGGGACTAATTCACCCCTCCACTTT. Translation: CASSTETGTNSPLHF.

V is TRBV7-2 and J is TRBJ2-7; tentatively, D is TRBD1 (6 bases). The CDR3 contains 13 residues. The germline V and J ends were trimmed by 4 bases and 0 bases, with 7 bases remaining between them. Germline V gene lookup returns CDR1 SGHTA and CDR2 FQGNSA. The CDR3 DNA is TGTGCCAGCAGCTCGGGACACTCCTACGAGCAGTACTTC. It yields the protein CASSSGHSYEQYF.

This clone appeared a single time. This chain links TRBV9 with TRBJ2-3, with 9 bases identical to TRBD2. The CDR3 consists of 16 residues. From germline, CDR1 is SGDLS and CDR2 YYNGEE. V was clipped by 4 bases and J by 5 bases; unmatched bases: 11. The CDR3 loop is CASSPTGGRAKDTQYF. The DNA of the CDR3 is TGTGCCAGCAGCCCTACGGGCGGGAGGGCCAAAGATACGCAGTATTTT.

A note on this clone: Other nucleotide sequences in the sample specify the same CDR3. Written as DNA, the CDR3 is TGTGCCTGGGTCAGGGCAGGGGGGAATACTGAAGCTTTCTTT. It is translated as CAWVRAGGNTEAFF. The chain recombines TRBV30 with TRBJ1-1; 7 bases map to TRBD1. This CDR3 has 14 residues. V lost 5 bases to trimming and J lost 5 bases; unmatched junction nucleotides: 11. CDR1 is GTSNPN, CDR2 SVGIG, per germline (reference sequence).

The J gene is TRBJ2-1, the V gene TRBV6-6, with 7 bases fitting TRBD2. The CDR3 runs 15 residues. Germline CDR1 is MNHNY and CDR2 is SVGAGI (reference sequence). V was pared by 6 bases and J by 4 bases, with 9 bases of the junction left unmatched. CDR3 coding DNA: TGTGCCAGCAGCCCCATGAGCGGGGAATACAATGAGCAGTTCTTC. Translation gives CASSPMSGEYNEQFF.

This chain connects TRBV10-3 to TRBJ2-7, with 7 bases lining up with TRBD1. The J segment lost 4 bases and the V segment lost 10 bases, leaving 7 bases of the junction unmatched. The length of the CDR3 is 12 residues. Germline V CDR1 and CDR2: ENHRY, SYGVKD. The CDR3 spells CATAGTEYEQYF. CDR3 nucleotide sequence: TGTGCCACCGCCGGGACAGAGTACGAGCAGTACTTC.

The chain couples TRBV6-5 to TRBJ1-1; the match to TRBD1 covers 9 bases. Looked up from germline, CDR1 is MNHEY and CDR2 is SVGAGI. The ends lost 2 bases at V and 2 bases at J; junction bases unmatched: 3. The CDR3 consists of 15 residues. CDR3 in DNA: TGTGCCAGCAGTTACGGGGGACAGGGAAACACTGAAGCTTTCTTT. Amino acid sequence: CASSYGGQGNTEAFF.

The rearrangement links TRBV7-3 to TRBJ2-5; D perhaps matches TRBD2 (5 bases). The CDR3 length is 15 residues. Trimming took 5 bases from V and 3 from J, leaving 16 bases between them. Germline V gene lookup returns CDR1 SGHTA and CDR2 FQGTGA. The CDR3 region has the DNA TGTGCCAGCAGCACCCGCCGATCGGGGAAAGAGACCCAGTACTTC. Translating it yields CASSTRRSGKETQYF.

The V call is TRBV7-3, the J call TRBJ2-1, with D uncertain. This CDR3 has 13 amino acids. Germline CDR1 SGHTA, CDR2 FQGTGA. V dropped 1 base and J dropped 7 bases, with 8 bases sitting between them. The CDR3 sequence: CASSLSGSNEQFF. The CDR3 DNA is TGTGCCAGCAGCTTAAGCGGCAGTAATGAGCAGTTCTTC.

The chain employs TRBV2 and TRBJ2-7, with TRBD2 matching over 7 bases. The CDR3 consists of 13 residues. J gave up 6 bases and V 3 bases, and 5 bases lay outside the gene matches. The V gene's germline CDR1 is SNHLY and CDR2 FYNNEI. CDR3 nucleotide sequence: TGTGCCAGCAGTGAGGTACTAGCGCGCGAGCAGTACTTC. Protein: CASSEVLAREQYF.

This clone was seen only once. The rearrangement joins TRBV9 to TRBJ1-5; the D is unclear. From germline, CDR1 is SGDLS and CDR2 YYNGEE. Trimming removed 2 bases from V and 0 bases from J, with 6 bases in between. The CDR3 has 14 amino acids. The CDR3 sequence is CASSVGGSNQPQHF. Written as DNA, the CDR3 is TGTGCCAGCAGCGTCGGCGGTAGCAATCAGCCCCAGCATTTT.

The chain carries TRBV10-3 and TRBJ2-7; 9 bases fit TRBD2. Looked up from germline, CDR1 is ENHRY and CDR2 is SYGVKD. The CDR3 has 14 residues. V was pared by 6 bases and J by 0 bases, with 3 bases of the junction left unmatched. The CDR3 region is CAIRPSGDSYEQYF. The CDR3 DNA follows: TGTGCCATCAGACCTAGCGGGGACTCCTACGAGCAGTACTTC.

The table lists this clone with a count of one. V and J are TRBV7-2 and TRBJ2-1; D gene unclear. CDR1 SGHTA and CDR2 FQGNSA come from the germline V gene. V lost 5 bases, J lost 5 bases, and 4 bases lay in between. The CDR3 length is 11 residues. Here the CDR3 reads CASSPHNEQFF. CDR3 coding DNA: TGTGCCAGCAGCCCTCACAATGAGCAGTTCTTC. Complete variable domain (other parts from reference TRBV7-2 and TRBJ2-1): GAGVSQSPSNKVTEKGKDVELRCDPISGHTALYWYRQSLGQGLEFLIYFQGNSAPDKSGLPSDRFSAERTGGSVSTLTIQRTQQEDSAVYLCASSPHNEQFFGPGTRLTVL.

The chain carries TRBV5-6 and TRBJ2-1, with 8 bases lining up with TRBD2. CDR3 length: 17 amino acids. Germline values: CDR1 SGHDT, CDR2 YYEEEE. V was pared by 2 bases and J by 2 bases, with 9 bases of the junction left unmatched. The CDR3 DNA reads as TGTGCCAGCAGCTTTTGGCCAAGCGGGGGACCCTACAATGAGCAGTTCTTC. The encoded protein is CASSFWPSGGPYNEQFF.

This clone was recorded many times. The chain links TRBV2 to TRBJ1-1; possibly TRBD1 for D (5 bases). Per germline, CDR1 SNHLY and CDR2 FYNNEI. CDR3 length: 13 residues. The V gene lost 8 bases and the J gene lost 4 bases, with 14 bases spanning the gap. The chain's CDR3 is CASQGGQSTEAFF. CDR3 DNA: TGTGCCAGCCAGGGAGGCCAGAGCACTGAAGCTTTCTTT.

V and J are TRBV19 and TRBJ1-2; 8 bases align to TRBD1. There are 16 residues in the CDR3. Losses at the gene ends were 5 bases for V and 5 bases for J; bases not matched to a gene: 13. Germline-derived CDR1 and CDR2 are LNHDA and SQIVND (reference sequence). In nucleotides, the CDR3 is TGTGCCAGTAGTGCCAGTTGGGACAGGCGCTTGTATGGCTACACCTTC. Its translation: CASSASWDRRLYGYTF.

The gene calls are TRBV5-6 and TRBJ2-5, with TRBD1 matching over 7 bases. The J call is doubtful: the DNA matches TRBJ2-7 better. Per the germline V gene, CDR1 is SGHDT and CDR2 is YYEEEE. The CDR3 has 15 residues. CDR3 loop: CASSLLGGASYEQYF. The CDR3, as DNA: TGTGCCAGCAGCTTGCTAGGGGGCGCATCCTACGAGCAGTACTTC.

The V call is TRBV25-1, the J call TRBJ2-1; the match to TRBD2 covers 7 bases. CDR1 is MGHDK, CDR2 SYGVNS, per germline. J was trimmed by 4 bases and V by 5 bases; bases with no gene match: 11. The CDR3 extends over 16 amino acids. Written as DNA, the CDR3 is TGTGCCAGCAGTTTTGCGGGAGTCTGGTCTTACAATGAGCAGTTCTTC. It specifies CASSFAGVWSYNEQFF.

This clone was counted a single time. The rearrangement links TRBV28 to TRBJ2-3, with a weak D call TRBD2 (6 bases). Per the germline V gene, CDR1 is MDHEN and CDR2 is SYDVKM. V shed 4 bases and J shed 2 bases, with 25 bases lying between them. The CDR3 runs 19 residues. The CDR3 reads CASSSPPGGVNILTDTQYF. The DNA for the CDR3 is TGTGCCAGCAGTTCCCCACCCGGAGGGGTCAATATACTCACAGATACGCAGTATTTT.

This clone was recorded only once. This chain connects TRBV2 to TRBJ2-5, with a possible D match to TRBD2 (6 bases). Per germline, CDR1 SNHLY and CDR2 FYNNEI. With 7 bases removed from V and 0 bases from J, the gap between germline ends came to 12 bases. There are 14 residues in the CDR3. This CDR3 reads CASISREYQETQYF. CDR3 sequence (DNA): TGTGCCAGCATCTCCCGGGAGTACCAAGAGACCCAGTACTTC.

V is TRBV11-1 and J is TRBJ1-1, with 7 bases lining up with TRBD1. The length of the CDR3 is 12 residues. V shed 5 bases and J 6 bases; nucleotides not matched to a gene: 3. CDR1 is SGHAT and CDR2 is FQDESV in the germline V gene (reference sequence). DNA for the CDR3: TGTGCCAGCAGCCGAGGGGGCCCTGAAGCTTTCTTT. This sequence encodes CASSRGGPEAFF.

Of note for this clone: The junction and the germline gene differ at one end; a read error may be behind it. V is TRBV7-7 and J is TRBJ2-2, with 8 positions matching TRBD2. Germline loops: CDR1 SSHAT, CDR2 FNYEAQ (reference sequence). The length of the CDR3 is 16 residues. This CDR3 is CASSPLSGDYTGELFF. CDR3 bases: TGTGCTAGCAGCCCACTTAGCGGGGACTACACCGGGGAGCTGTTTTTT.

The chain links TRBV7-3 to TRBJ1-2; tentative D call: TRBD1 (5 bases). Trimming took off 5 bases at V and 8 bases at J, with 21 bases between the two ends. CDR3 length: 15 amino acids. Germline CDR1 SGHTA, CDR2 FQGTGA. CDR3 sequence reads: CASSPSPGNKEGYTF. As DNA, the CDR3 is TGTGCCAGCAGCCCCTCGCCAGGGAATAAGGAAGGCTACACCTTC.

On this clone: A read error may account for a junction end that differs from germline. The V and J genes are TRBV5-6 and TRBJ2-6, with TRBD1 as a possible D gene (5 bases). This CDR3 contains 17 residues. CDR1 is SGHDT, CDR2 YYEEEE, per germline. DNA of the CDR3: TGTGCCAGCAGCTTCTTGACAGACAGTTCTGGGGCCAACGGCCTGACTTTC. Translating it yields CASSFLTDSSGANGLTF.

The V call is TRBV29-1, the J call TRBJ1-2; 9 nucleotides line up with TRBD1. The CDR3 is 12 residues long. With V trimmed by 7 bases and J by 8 bases, 8 bases remained unmatched. Germline CDR1 and CDR2: SQVTM and ANQGSEA. The DNA for the CDR3 is TGCAGCGCAGGACAGGGGAGGAACGGCTACACCTTC. Its translation: CSAGQGRNGYTF.

J is TRBJ2-1 and V is TRBV7-2, with 7 bases that match TRBD2. V lost 1 base and J lost 3; bases outside the gene matches: 3. Germline-derived CDR1 and CDR2 are SGHTA and FQGNSA. The CDR3 length is 15 residues. The CDR3 sequence is CASSLDGGSYNEQFF. The DNA for the CDR3 is TGTGCCAGCAGCTTAGACGGCGGGAGCTACAATGAGCAGTTCTTC.

The chain uses TRBV4-3 and TRBJ1-4; no definite D call. Trimming removed 1 base from V and 3 bases from J, with 12 bases in between. This CDR3 comprises 16 residues. From germline, CDR1 is LGHNA and CDR2 YSLEER. The CDR3 spells CASSQVMEAANEKLFF. The CDR3 DNA follows: TGCGCCAGCAGCCAAGTCATGGAGGCAGCTAATGAAAAACTGTTTTTT.